The entry below gives a single T cell receptor beta chain sequence along with its context. This clonotype has a count of ten or more. Its antigen is not yet known. Base qualities are not provided; no much larger clone lies one nucleotide away. The data belong to a study of T cell repertoires in cytomegalovirus infection (dated by TCRdb to the late 2010s). Study-level background: The peptide stimulations were aimed at well-studied HLA-B-restricted epitopes as well as recently identified HLA-C-restricted CMV epitopes, whose presentation resists viral immunomodulation. Donor HLA type was relevant to the analysis, as public TCR beta signatures indicated carriage of CMV infection together with the matching HLA type.

The sequencer listed for this sample is Illumina HiSeq 1500. Clones were called with MiXCR by TCRdb after fastp trimmed the public reads at Q25, and only in-frame beta chains were retained. Merged by CDR3 protein, the rows form single entries marked with the most common genes and DNA. This sample gives about 770,000 distinct CDR3 sequences in total; approximately 32% of them show up just once. The ten largest clones take up around 13% of the sample. The germline V gene specifies SGHVS as CDR1 and FQNEAQ as CDR2. Inclusive of the bounding cysteine and phenylalanine, the CDR3 is 15 residues long. Here the CDR3 DNA is all that survives: 45 bases in frame from base 1. V is shortened by 3 bases, J by 2 bases, and the region joining them spans 8 bases. Study-wide conclusions, independent of this receptor: The ex vivo response was dominated by HLA-C-restricted CMV-specific TCR beta clonotypes, which also provided the single most frequent clonotype in two of eight donors. In both this cohort and an independent 352-donor cohort, the cumulative frequency of public TCR beta family members distinguished carriers of CMV infection plus the relevant HLA type.

In light of the paper, this sample's treatment or condition label describes: in vitro stimulation with specific CMV peptide epitopes to enrich CMV-specific T cells. Sequenced here: cultured CD8+ T cells from PBMCs, sampled from culture after CMV antigen stimulation. The chain was built from TRBV7-8 and TRBJ2-6; TRBD1 could be the D gene, as 5 bases match. This receptor was taken from a human donor in good health (CMV status not recorded). Some clones in this sample may be carry-over from other donors' samples. The bases read TGTGCCAGCAGCTTCAGGGTGGCTGGGGCCAACGTCCTGACTTTC. The translation is CASSFRVAGANVLTF.